This T cell receptor (beta chain) was recovered during a study of Graves' ophthalmopathy and Graves' hyperthyroidism. The germline V gene encodes CDR1 DFQATT and CDR2 SNEGSKA (reference sequence). Trimming removed 4 bases at V and 1 base at J, with 19 bases between. The CDR3 has 16 amino acids. The authors amplified TCR beta CDR3 regions from RNA transcripts. HTBI-primed first-round RT-PCR preceded second-round multiplex PCR. TCRdb recomputed calls from the multiplex PCR reads with MiXCR, one row per CDR3 protein. Of hundreds of thousands of distinct CDR3 sequences in the sample, just over 40% were seen once. In donors with ophthalmopathy, activity was moderate-to-severe, with CAS ≥3, NOSPECS ≥4 and duration under 3 months. A roughly 9.7 ml volume of fresh peripheral blood provided the PBMCs. This clonotype was seen only a few times.

This rearrangement joins TRBV20-1 to TRBJ1-1; no reliable D call. Sequencing used peripheral blood. This clonotype was sampled from an adult man with Graves' ophthalmopathy. As DNA, the CDR3 is TGCAGTGCTAAGGATAGGATAGGGTTACCGAACACTGAAGCTTTCTTT. Translating gives CSAKDRIGLPNTEAFF.